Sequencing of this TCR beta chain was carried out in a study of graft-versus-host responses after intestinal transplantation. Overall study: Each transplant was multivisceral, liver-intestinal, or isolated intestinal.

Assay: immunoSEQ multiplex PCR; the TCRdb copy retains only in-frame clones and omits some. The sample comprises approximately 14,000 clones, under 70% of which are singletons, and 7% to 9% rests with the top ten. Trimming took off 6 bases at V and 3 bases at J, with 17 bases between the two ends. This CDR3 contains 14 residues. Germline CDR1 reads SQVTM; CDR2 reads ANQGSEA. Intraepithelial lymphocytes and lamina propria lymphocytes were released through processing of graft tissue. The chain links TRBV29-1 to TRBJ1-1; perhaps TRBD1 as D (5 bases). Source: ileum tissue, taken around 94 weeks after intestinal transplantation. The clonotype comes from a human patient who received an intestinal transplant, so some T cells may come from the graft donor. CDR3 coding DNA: TGCAGCGTCCGCGGGGGGGTTTGGGACACTGAAGCTTTCTTT. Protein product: CSVRGGVWDTEAFF.